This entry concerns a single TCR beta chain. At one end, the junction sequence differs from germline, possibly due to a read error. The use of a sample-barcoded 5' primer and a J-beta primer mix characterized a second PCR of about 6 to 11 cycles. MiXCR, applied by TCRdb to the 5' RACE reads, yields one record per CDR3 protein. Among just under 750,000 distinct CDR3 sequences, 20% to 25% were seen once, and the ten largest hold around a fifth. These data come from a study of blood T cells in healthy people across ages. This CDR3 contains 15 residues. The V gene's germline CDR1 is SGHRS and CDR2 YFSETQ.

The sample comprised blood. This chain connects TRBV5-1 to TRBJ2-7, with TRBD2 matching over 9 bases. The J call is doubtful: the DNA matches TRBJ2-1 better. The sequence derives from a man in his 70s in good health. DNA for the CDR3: TGCGCCAACAGCTTGGAGGTAGCGGGGGTTAATGAGCAGTTCTTC. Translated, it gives CANSLEVAGVNEQFF.